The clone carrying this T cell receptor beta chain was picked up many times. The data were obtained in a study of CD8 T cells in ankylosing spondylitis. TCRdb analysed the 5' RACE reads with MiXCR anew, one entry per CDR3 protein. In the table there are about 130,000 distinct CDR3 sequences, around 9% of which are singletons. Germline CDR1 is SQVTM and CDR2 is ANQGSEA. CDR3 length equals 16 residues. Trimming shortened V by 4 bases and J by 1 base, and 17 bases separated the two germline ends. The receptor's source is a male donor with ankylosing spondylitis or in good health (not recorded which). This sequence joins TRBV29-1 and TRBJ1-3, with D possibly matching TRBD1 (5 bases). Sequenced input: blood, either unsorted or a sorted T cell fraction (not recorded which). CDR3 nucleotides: TGCAGCGTTGCCCACGCGACTGGGGCTTCTGGAAACACCATATATTTT. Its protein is CSVAHATGASGNTIYF.